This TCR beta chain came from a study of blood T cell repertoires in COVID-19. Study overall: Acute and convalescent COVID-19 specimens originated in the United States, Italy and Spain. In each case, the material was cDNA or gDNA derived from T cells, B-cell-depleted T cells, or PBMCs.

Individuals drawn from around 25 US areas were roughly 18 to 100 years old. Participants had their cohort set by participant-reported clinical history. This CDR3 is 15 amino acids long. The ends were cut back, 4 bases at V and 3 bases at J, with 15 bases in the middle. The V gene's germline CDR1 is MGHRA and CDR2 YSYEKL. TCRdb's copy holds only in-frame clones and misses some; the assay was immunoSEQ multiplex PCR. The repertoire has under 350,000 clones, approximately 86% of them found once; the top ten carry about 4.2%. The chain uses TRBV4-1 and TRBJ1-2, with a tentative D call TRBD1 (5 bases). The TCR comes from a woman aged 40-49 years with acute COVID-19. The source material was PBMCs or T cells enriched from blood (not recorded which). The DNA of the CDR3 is TGCGCCAGCAGCCGAAAAGGGGAGGGGCACTATGGCTACACCTTC. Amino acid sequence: CASSRKGEGHYGYTF.